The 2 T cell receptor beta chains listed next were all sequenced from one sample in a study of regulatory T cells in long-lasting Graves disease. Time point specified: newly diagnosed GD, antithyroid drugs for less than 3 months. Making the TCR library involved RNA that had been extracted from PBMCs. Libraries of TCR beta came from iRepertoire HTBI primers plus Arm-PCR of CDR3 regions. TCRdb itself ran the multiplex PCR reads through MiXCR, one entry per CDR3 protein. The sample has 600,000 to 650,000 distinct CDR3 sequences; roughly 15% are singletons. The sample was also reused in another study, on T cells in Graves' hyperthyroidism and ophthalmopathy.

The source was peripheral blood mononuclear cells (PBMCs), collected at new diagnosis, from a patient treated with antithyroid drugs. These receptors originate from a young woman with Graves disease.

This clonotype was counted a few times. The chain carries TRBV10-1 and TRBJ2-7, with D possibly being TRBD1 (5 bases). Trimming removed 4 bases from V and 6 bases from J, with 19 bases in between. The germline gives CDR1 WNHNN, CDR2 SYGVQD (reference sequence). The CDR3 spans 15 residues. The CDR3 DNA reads TGCGCCAGCAGTGGCTCAAAGACCGGACACGGCGAGCAGTACTTC. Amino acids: CASSGSKTGHGEQYF.

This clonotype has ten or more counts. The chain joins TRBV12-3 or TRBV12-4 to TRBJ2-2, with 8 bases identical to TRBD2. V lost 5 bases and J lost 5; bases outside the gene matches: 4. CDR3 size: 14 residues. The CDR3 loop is CASSVSGATGELFF. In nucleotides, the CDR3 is TGTGCCAGCAGTGTTAGCGGGGCGACCGGGGAGCTGTTTTTT.